This TCR beta chain was documented in a study of low-dose radiotherapy and immunotherapy resistance in tumors. For the study at large: Aspirin 300 mg was given orally each day for four cycles from cycle 1 day 1.

The CDR3 covers 11 residues. V lost 7 bases, J lost 5 bases, and 7 bases lay in between. Per the germline V gene, CDR1 is LNHDA and CDR2 is SQIVND (reference sequence). TRAV- and TRBV-specific primers were used for first-strand cDNA, which covered alpha and beta chains. Using a constant-region primer together with a V-primer adapter, TCRs were subjected to about 18 PCR cycles of amplification. Amplification (by in vitro transcription) was performed on isolated mRNA. Via MiXCR, TCRdb re-called the reads, giving one row per CDR3 protein. This sample has around 18,000 distinct CDR3 sequences, with approximately 79% found just once. All of the donors were given nivolumab, ipilimumab, aspirin, low-dose cyclophosphamide and low-dose radiotherapy as part of RACIN, a single-arm trial. Solid tumors that lacked tumor-infiltrating lymphocytes and were advanced were present in eligible patients.

This TCR came from a human donor with advanced metastatic prostate, ovarian, gallbladder or colorectal cancer (not recorded which). This table probably holds off-target reads from a library built for another chain. The chain uses TRBV19 and TRBJ2-3; D gene ambiguous. CDR3 sequence: CASKVGDTQYF. The CDR3 region has the DNA TGTGCCAGTAAAGTCGGAGATACGCAGTATTTT.